A single sample is the source of the 4 T cell receptor beta chains below, sequenced in a study of control samples from healthy donors and cancer patients. Method: immunoSEQ multiplex PCR; TCRdb's copy keeps in-frame clones and lacks some. Among 100,000 to 150,000 clones, approximately 90% were seen once, and the ten largest hold around 2.1%. Sequences were obtained from blood. The receptor set was obtained from a woman aged 45-60 years in good health.

The J gene is TRBJ2-7, the V gene TRBV4-2; the match to TRBD1 covers 9 bases. Germline V gene lookup returns CDR1 LGHNA and CDR2 YNFKEQ. The V and J ends lost 4 bases and 5 bases, in that order; junction bases with no gene match: 6. The CDR3 sequence is 14 residues long. The DNA of the CDR3 is TGTGCCAGCAGCCTCCGGGACAGGGACCACGAGCAGTACTTC. Its protein product is CASSLRDRDHEQYF.

Comments on this clone: Other nucleotide sequences from this sample produce the same CDR3. The V and J genes are TRBV5-1 and TRBJ2-3, with TRBD2 matching 13 bases. Looked up from germline, CDR1 is SGHRS and CDR2 is YFSETQ. V was clipped by 1 base and J by 5 bases; unmatched bases: 4. This CDR3 spans 16 amino acids. CDR3 amino acids: CASSLKLAGGGDTQYF. For the CDR3, the DNA is TGCGCCAGCAGCTTGAAACTAGCGGGGGGGGGAGATACGCAGTATTTT.

This clone has a single count. V gene TRBV18 combines with J gene TRBJ1-1, with D unclear. This CDR3 is 14 amino acids long. V lost 2 bases to trimming and J lost 6 bases, with 13 bases between them. Germline V lookup: CDR1 KGHSH, CDR2 LQKENI. DNA of the CDR3: TGTGCCAGCTCACCATTTGACCGCGTCGCTGAAGCTTTCTTT. Translation gives CASSPFDRVAEAFF.

This chain uses TRBV5-1 with TRBJ1-2, with TRBD1 as a possible D gene (5 bases). V gave up 4 bases and J gave up 4 bases, with 14 bases separating them. The germline V gene has CDR1 SGHRS and CDR2 YFSETQ. The CDR3 is 14 amino acids. The CDR3, as DNA: TGCGCCAGCAGCAACCCCGGGGGAGGCTATGGCTACACCTTC. It codes for CASSNPGGGYGYTF.